This T cell receptor beta chain is from a study of T-cell reconstitution after alpha-beta-depleted transplantation in children. This clonotype has a count of ten or more. Its antigen is undetermined. The CDR3 totals 15 residues. Unmatched junction bases numbered 5, after V lost 5 bases and J lost 5 bases. Germline CDR1 MDHEN, CDR2 SYDVKM. This sample's TCRbeta library carried unique molecular identifier barcodes. From the PCR reads, TCRdb called clonotypes with MiXCR, one entry per CDR3 protein. Among about 280,000 distinct CDR3 sequences listed, 9.5% to 13% were seen once. Study results and limitations: At one year after transplant, newly produced T cells mostly accounted for T-cell counts and diversity. Where some patients showed high TCRbeta diversity at day 60, it came from recipient T cells and thymic progenitors that had survived.

The clonotype was recovered from a male patient aged 2 to 10 who had a stem cell transplant for chronic granulomatous disease, so the T cells may come from the graft donor. This material consisted of peripheral blood, taken 180 days after TCRalphabeta/CD19-depleted stem cell transplant. The rearrangement uses TRBV28 and TRBJ2-2, with TRBD1 identical over 10 bases. CDR3 bases: TGTGCCAGCAGTAGCGGGACAGGGGCGACCGGGGAGCTGTTTTTT. It encodes CASSSGTGATGELFF.